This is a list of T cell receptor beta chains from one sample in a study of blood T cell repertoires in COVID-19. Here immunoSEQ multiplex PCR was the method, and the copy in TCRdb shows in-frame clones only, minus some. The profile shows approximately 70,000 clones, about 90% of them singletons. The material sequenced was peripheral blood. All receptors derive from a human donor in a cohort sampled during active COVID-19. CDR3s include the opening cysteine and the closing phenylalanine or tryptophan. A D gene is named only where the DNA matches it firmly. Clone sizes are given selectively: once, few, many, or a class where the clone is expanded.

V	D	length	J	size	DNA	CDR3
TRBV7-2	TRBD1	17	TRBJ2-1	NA	TGTGCCAGCAGCTTAACTTTAACCCGGGACAGAAACAATGAGCAGTTCTTC	CASSLTLTRDRNNEQFF
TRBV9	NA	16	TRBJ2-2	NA	TGTGCCAGCAGCGCGGCAGGGTTAGTCGGTACCGGGGAGCTGTTTTTT	CASSAAGLVGTGELFF
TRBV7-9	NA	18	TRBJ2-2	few	TGTGCCAGCAGCTTAGCGCGGGATTTAGCCCTAAACACCGGGGAGCTGTTTTTT	CASSLARDLALNTGELFF
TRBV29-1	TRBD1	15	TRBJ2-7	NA	TGCAGCGTTGCTGCGAGGGGCACAGGGGATTACGAGCAGTACTTC	CSVAARGTGDYEQYF
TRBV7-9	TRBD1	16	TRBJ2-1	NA	TGTGCCAGCAGCTCTGGACAGGCGACCTCCTACAATGAGCAGTTCTTC	CASSSGQATSYNEQFF
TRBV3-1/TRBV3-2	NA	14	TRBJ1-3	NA	TGTGCCAGCAGCCGAGGGATCTCTGGAAACACCATATATTTT	CASSRGISGNTIYF
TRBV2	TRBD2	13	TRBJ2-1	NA	TGTGCCAGCAATAGTGGGGGGGGCAATGAGCAGTTCTTC	CASNSGGGNEQFF
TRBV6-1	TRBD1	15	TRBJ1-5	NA	TGTGCCAGCAGTGAAGAACAGGGGGGCTATCAGCCCCAGCATTTT	CASSEEQGGYQPQHF
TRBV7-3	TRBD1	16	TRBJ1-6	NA	TGTGCCAGCAGCCGACCTACAGGACAGGATAATTCACCCCTCCACTTT	CASSRPTGQDNSPLHF
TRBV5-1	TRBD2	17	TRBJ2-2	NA	TGCGCCAGCAGCTTGCCCCAACTAGCGGGGGGGCCCGGGGAGCTGTTTTTT	CASSLPQLAGGPGELFF
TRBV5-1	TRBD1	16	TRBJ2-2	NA	TGCGCCAGCAGCACCGCAGGGGGACCCCTCACCGGGGAGCTGTTTTTT	CASSTAGGPLTGELFF
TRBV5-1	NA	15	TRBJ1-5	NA	TGCGCCAGCAGCTCTGGACAAGGAAGCAATCAGCCCCAGCATTTT	CASSSGQGSNQPQHF
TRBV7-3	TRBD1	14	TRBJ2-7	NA	TGTGCCAGCAGCTCCCCGGGACAGGGTAACGAGCAGTACTTC	CASSSPGQGNEQYF
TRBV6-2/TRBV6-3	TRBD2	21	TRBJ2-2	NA	TGTGCCAGCAGTTACGACGGGACTAGCGGGGGACTCCTCCGGCGCACCGGGGAGCTGTTTTTT	CASSYDGTSGGLLRRTGELFF
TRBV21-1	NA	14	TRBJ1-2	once	TGTGCCAGCAGCAAATCGGACAGGGCGGAAGGCTACACCTTC	CASSKSDRAEGYTF
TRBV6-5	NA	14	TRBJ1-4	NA	TGTGCCAGCCAGGCCGGGGGTTTTAATGAAAAACTGTTTTTT	CASQAGGFNEKLFF
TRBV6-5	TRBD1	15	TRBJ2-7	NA	TGTGCCAGCAGTTTGGACAGGAAGAAGGTAGACGAGCAGTACTTC	CASSLDRKKVDEQYF
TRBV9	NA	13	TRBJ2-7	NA	TGTGCCAGCAGCGTTAAAACAGGCTACGAGCAGTACTTC	CASSVKTGYEQYF
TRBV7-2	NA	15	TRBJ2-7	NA	TGTGCCAGCAGCCCTCGCGAGGCCATCTCCTACGAGCAGTACTTC	CASSPREAISYEQYF
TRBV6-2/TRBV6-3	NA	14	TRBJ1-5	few	TGTGCCAGCAGTCTAGATTATAGCAATCAGCCCCAGCATTTT	CASSLDYSNQPQHF
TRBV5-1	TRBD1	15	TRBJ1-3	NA	TGCGCCAGCAGCGTTACAGGGGAGCCTGGAAACACCATATATTTT	CASSVTGEPGNTIYF
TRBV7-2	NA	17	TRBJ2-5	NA	TGTGCCAGCAGCGGTTCAATTGCGAACAGGGCTTTGGAGACCCAGTACTTC	CASSGSIANRALETQYF
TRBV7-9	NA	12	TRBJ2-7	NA	TGTGCCAGCAGCTTACAGTCCTACGAGCAGTACTTC	CASSLQSYEQYF
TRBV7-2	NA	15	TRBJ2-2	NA	TGTGCCAGCAGCCTAACCGGGGGATTGGCCGGGGAGCTGTTTTTT	CASSLTGGLAGELFF
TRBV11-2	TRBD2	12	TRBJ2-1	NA	TGTGCCTCCGGATGGGGGGGGAATGAGCAGTTCTTC	CASGWGGNEQFF
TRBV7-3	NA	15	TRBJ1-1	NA	TGTGCCAGCAGCTTAAATAGTGGGGCGAACACTGAAGCTTTCTTT	CASSLNSGANTEAFF
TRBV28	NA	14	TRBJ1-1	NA	TGTGCCAGCAGGACCCGGGTTATGAACACTGAAGCTTTCTTT	CASRTRVMNTEAFF
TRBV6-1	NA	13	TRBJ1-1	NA	TGTGCCAGCAGTGAATCCGGGGACACTGAAGCTTTCTTT	CASSESGDTEAFF
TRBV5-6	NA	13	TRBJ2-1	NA	TGTGCCAGCAGCCGACGGGGGAACAATGAGCAGTTCTTC	CASSRRGNNEQFF
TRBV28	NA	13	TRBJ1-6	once	TGTGCCAGCAGTTCCAGGGGTGGTTCACCCCTCCACTTT	CASSSRGGSPLHF
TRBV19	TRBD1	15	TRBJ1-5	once	TGTGCCAGTAGTCTCCAGGGGGCCGCAGATCAGCCCCAGCATTTT	CASSLQGAADQPQHF
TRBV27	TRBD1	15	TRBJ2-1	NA	TGTGCCAGCAGTTGGGGACAGGGGACCTACAATGAGCAGTTCTTC	CASSWGQGTYNEQFF
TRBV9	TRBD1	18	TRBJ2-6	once	TGTGCCAGCAGCGTGAGTAGGACAGGGGATACTGGGGCCAACGTCCTGACTTTC	CASSVSRTGDTGANVLTF
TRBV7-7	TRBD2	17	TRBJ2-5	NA	TGTGCCAGCAGCCTCCGCATGACTAGCGGGAGTTGGGAGACCCAGTACTTC	CASSLRMTSGSWETQYF
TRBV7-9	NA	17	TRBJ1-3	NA	TGTGCCAGCAGCTTAAACAGGGTTAGAGACTCTGGAAACACCATATATTTT	CASSLNRVRDSGNTIYF
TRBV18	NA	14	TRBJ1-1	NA	TGTGCCAGCTCACGGGGCCAGGGGAACACTGAAGCTTTCTTT	CASSRGQGNTEAFF
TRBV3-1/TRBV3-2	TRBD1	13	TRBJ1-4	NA	TGTGCCAGCGAAGTACAGGGGGGCGGAAAACTGTTTTTT	CASEVQGGGKLFF
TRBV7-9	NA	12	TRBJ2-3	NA	TGTGCCAGCAGCTGGGGGCCAGATACGCAGTATTTT	CASSWGPDTQYF
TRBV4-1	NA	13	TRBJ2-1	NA	TGCGCCAGCAGCATCGCCGGCTACAATGAGCAGTTCTTC	CASSIAGYNEQFF
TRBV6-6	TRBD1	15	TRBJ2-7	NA	TGTGCCAGCAGTTACGCAACGGACAGGGAGTATGGGCAGTACTTC	CASSYATDREYGQYF
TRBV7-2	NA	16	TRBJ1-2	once	TGTGCCAGCAGCTTAGGCGGGATAGACGTGTCCCGCGGCTACACCTTC	CASSLGGIDVSRGYTF
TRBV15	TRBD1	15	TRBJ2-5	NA	TGTGCCACCAGCAGGGCCGGACAGGGGTTGGAGACCCAGTACTTC	CATSRAGQGLETQYF
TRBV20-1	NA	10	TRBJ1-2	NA	TGCAGTGCTATAGGGGATGGCTACACCTTC	CSAIGDGYTF
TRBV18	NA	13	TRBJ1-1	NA	TGTGCCAGCTCACCTTCTGACAGCCGCGGAGCTTTCTTT	CASSPSDSRGAFF
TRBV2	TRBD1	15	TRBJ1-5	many	TGTGCCAGCACCTGGGGACAGGGAACGAATCAGCCCCAGCATTTT	CASTWGQGTNQPQHF